These 18 T cell receptor beta chains were all obtained from the same sample, sequenced in a study of control samples from healthy donors and cancer patients. Assay used: immunoSEQ multiplex PCR; TCRdb lists only in-frame clones, some missing. Among about 160,000 clones, approximately 94% were seen once, and the ten largest hold less than 15%. Sequenced input: PBMCs. These receptors were taken from a man between 60 and 70 years old with colorectal cancer.

The chain combines TRBV7-9 with TRBJ2-3; D remains ambiguous. In germline, CDR1 is SEHNR, CDR2 FQNEAQ (reference sequence). Trimming pared 6 bases from V and 6 bases from J, leaving 7 bases between. The CDR3 totals 11 residues. For the CDR3, the DNA is TGTGCCAGCAGAACGGCTGATACGCAGTATTTT. Translated, it gives CASRTADTQYF.

The chain is built from TRBV29-1 and TRBJ2-1; D ambiguous. The germline V gene has CDR1 SQVTM and CDR2 ANQGSEA. Trimming took off 6 bases at V and 4 bases at J, with 7 bases between the two ends. The CDR3 is 11 residues long. CDR3 region: CSVALYNEQFF. CDR3 DNA sequence: TGCAGCGTCGCTCTATACAATGAGCAGTTCTTC.

V gene TRBV11-2 combines with J gene TRBJ1-1; 9 nucleotides match TRBD1. The CDR3 runs to 16 residues. Per the germline V gene, CDR1 is SGHAT and CDR2 is FQNNGV. The J segment lost 4 bases and the V segment lost 5 bases, leaving 11 bases of the junction unmatched. The chain's CDR3 is CASSTRPGTGITEAFF. CDR3 sequence (DNA): TGTGCCAGCAGCACTCGTCCCGGGACAGGGATCACTGAAGCTTTCTTT. The full variable domain, with the rest looked up from reference TRBV11-2 and TRBJ1-1, is EAGVAQSPRYKIIEKRQSVAFWCNPISGHATLYWYQQILGQGPKLLIQFQNNGVVDDSQLPKDRFSAERLKGVDSTLKIQPAKLEDSAVYLCASSTRPGTGITEAFFGQGTRLTVV.

The chain recombines TRBV19 with TRBJ1-2; D remains unclear. V dropped 5 bases and J dropped 4 bases, with 17 bases sitting between them. CDR3 length equals 15 residues. Germline CDR1 LNHDA, CDR2 SQIVND (reference sequence). The CDR3 region has the DNA TGTGCCAGTAGTCCCGCCGCGGCTTCTGCCTATGGCTACACCTTC. Translating it yields CASSPAAASAYGYTF. The whole variable domain, filled in from reference TRBV19 and TRBJ1-2, reads DGGITQSPKYLFRKEGQNVTLSCEQNLNHDAMYWYRQDPGQGLRLIYYSQIVNDFQKGDIAEGYSVSREKKESFPLTVTSAQKNPTAFYLCASSPAAASAYGYTFGSGTRLTVV.

J is TRBJ1-4 and V is TRBV9; D gene uncertain. V was cut by 0 bases and J by 0 bases, with 12 bases left in between. CDR1 and CDR2 (germline): SGDLS, YYNGEE. This CDR3 comprises 17 residues. CDR3 region: CASSVGHSRPTNEKLFF. DNA of the CDR3: TGTGCCAGCAGCGTAGGCCACAGTCGACCAACTAATGAAAAACTGTTTTTT.

The chain uses TRBV2 and TRBJ2-1, with 10 nucleotides matching TRBD1. Germline V lookup: CDR1 SNHLY, CDR2 FYNNEI. CDR3 length: 14 amino acids. The trim removed 6 bases at V and 8 bases at J, leaving 7 bases unmatched. CDR3 sequence reads: CASRDRDRGHEQFF. CDR3 nucleotide sequence: TGTGCCAGCAGAGACCGGGACAGGGGCCATGAGCAGTTCTTC.

In this sample, this clone turned up once. V and J are TRBV5-1 and TRBJ1-2; 9 bases match TRBD1. The CDR3 runs 14 residues. Germline V gene lookup returns CDR1 SGHRS and CDR2 YFSETQ. J was trimmed by 7 bases and V by 0 bases; bases with no gene match: 4. CDR3 DNA sequence: TGCGCCAGCAGCTTGGATACAGGGGGCATTGGCTACACCTTC. It encodes CASSLDTGGIGYTF.

The V and J genes are TRBV5-1 and TRBJ2-3, with D perhaps assigned TRBD1 or TRBD2 (6 bases each). CDR1 is SGHRS, CDR2 YFSETQ, per germline. Trimming shortened V by 4 bases and J by 0 bases, and 12 bases separated the two germline ends. This CDR3 comprises 15 residues. The CDR3 nucleotides are TGCGCCAGCAGCCCCTCGGGGGCCAGCACAGATACGCAGTATTTT. Protein product: CASSPSGASTDTQYF.

This chain links TRBV19 with TRBJ1-5; D uncertain. The CDR3 extends over 13 amino acids. CDR1 and CDR2 from the germline V gene are LNHDA and SQIVND (reference sequence). Trimming took off 4 bases at V and 5 bases at J, with 9 bases between the two ends. CDR3 in amino acids: CASSTQEDQPQHF. The CDR3 DNA follows: TGTGCCAGTAGTACCCAGGAAGATCAGCCCCAGCATTTT.

This chain uses TRBV7-2 with TRBJ2-1; 9 nucleotides match TRBD2. In germline, CDR1 is SGHTA, CDR2 FQGNSA. This CDR3 is 14 amino acids long. The V segment lost 3 bases and the J segment 6 bases; nucleotides outside the gene matches: 3. In DNA, the CDR3 is TGTGCCAGCAGCTTTGGACTAGCGTCCAATGAGCAGTTCTTC. Protein: CASSFGLASNEQFF.

This rearrangement joins TRBV21-1 to TRBJ1-1. TRBV21-1 is a pseudogene segment. The CDR3 is 14 amino acids. DNA for the CDR3: TGTGCCAGCAGCAAAGTGTGGGGGAGTACTGAAGCTTTCTTT. Its protein is CASSKVWGSTEAFF.

The chain joins TRBV7-9 to TRBJ2-7, with 7 nucleotides matching TRBD1. The germline V gene has CDR1 SEHNR and CDR2 FQNEAQ (reference sequence). The V segment lost 5 bases and the J segment 7 bases; nucleotides outside the gene matches: 11. The CDR3 runs 14 residues. The CDR3 is CASSPRDSLREQYF. The CDR3 nucleotides are TGTGCCAGCAGCCCCCGGGACAGTCTACGGGAGCAGTACTTC.

Note on this clone: Distinct nucleotide sequences in the sample also encode this CDR3. The V call is TRBV9, the J call TRBJ2-2, with 10 bases matching TRBD1. The CDR3 loop spans 16 amino acids. From germline, CDR1 is SGDLS and CDR2 YYNGEE. The V and J ends lost 5 bases and 0 bases, in that order; junction bases with no gene match: 4. CDR3: CASSAGQGANTGELFF. CDR3 sequence (DNA): TGTGCCAGCAGTGCCGGACAGGGGGCGAACACCGGGGAGCTGTTTTTT. The full variable domain, in which reference TRBV9 and TRBJ2-2 provide the parts outside the CDR3, is DSGVTQTPKHLITATGQRVTLRCSPRSGDLSVYWYQQSLDQGLQFLIQYYNGEERAKGNILERFSAQQFPDLHSELNLSSLELGDSALYFCASSAGQGANTGELFFGEGSRLTVL.

The chain is built from TRBV5-1 and TRBJ2-1; perhaps D is TRBD1 or TRBD2 (5 bases each). V was pared by 0 bases and J by 2 bases, with 9 bases between. CDR3 length: 15 amino acids. Per the germline V gene, CDR1 is SGHRS and CDR2 is YFSETQ. DNA for the CDR3: TGCGCCAGCAGCTTGGAAGGGGAGACCTACAATGAGCAGTTCTTC. Its translation is CASSLEGETYNEQFF.

The count of this clone is one. V usage is TRBV29-1 and J usage is TRBJ2-3, with TRBD1 matching over 7 bases. With 4 bases clipped from V and 4 bases from J, the junction kept 8 bases outside the gene matches. Germline-derived CDR1 and CDR2 are SQVTM and ANQGSEA. The CDR3 length is 14 residues. CDR3 nucleotides: TGCAGCGTTGCTTTTCAGGGGGTATCAGATACGCAGTATTTT. Translation: CSVAFQGVSDTQYF.

V usage is TRBV5-4 and J usage is TRBJ2-1, with 8 bases lining up with TRBD2. This CDR3 is built from 17 residues. The V segment lost 3 bases and the J segment 0 bases; nucleotides outside the gene matches: 8. CDR1 is SGHNT, CDR2 YYREEE, per germline (reference sequence). The chain's CDR3 is CASSSWTSTDSYNEQFF. The CDR3 DNA reads as TGTGCCAGCAGCTCGTGGACTAGCACCGACTCCTACAATGAGCAGTTCTTC.

The rearrangement joins TRBV6-5 to TRBJ1-1; 8 bases map to TRBD1. The J segment lost 2 bases and the V segment lost 10 bases, leaving 9 bases of the junction unmatched. This CDR3 has 14 amino acids. Germline V gene data show CDR1 as MNHEY and CDR2 as SVGAGI. The CDR3 loop reads CATSMGTGNTEAFF. CDR3 DNA: TGTGCCACTTCAATGGGGACAGGAAACACTGAAGCTTTCTTT.

The rearrangement links TRBV3-1 (or the pseudogene TRBV3-2) to TRBJ1-2; no clear D. The CDR3 is 14 amino acids. CDR1 and CDR2 from the germline V gene are LGHDT and YNNKEL (reference sequence). V was trimmed by 1 base and J by 3 bases, leaving 9 bases between them. The CDR3 is CASSQVGEDYGYTF. For the CDR3, the DNA is TGTGCCAGCAGCCAAGTAGGCGAGGACTATGGCTACACCTTC.